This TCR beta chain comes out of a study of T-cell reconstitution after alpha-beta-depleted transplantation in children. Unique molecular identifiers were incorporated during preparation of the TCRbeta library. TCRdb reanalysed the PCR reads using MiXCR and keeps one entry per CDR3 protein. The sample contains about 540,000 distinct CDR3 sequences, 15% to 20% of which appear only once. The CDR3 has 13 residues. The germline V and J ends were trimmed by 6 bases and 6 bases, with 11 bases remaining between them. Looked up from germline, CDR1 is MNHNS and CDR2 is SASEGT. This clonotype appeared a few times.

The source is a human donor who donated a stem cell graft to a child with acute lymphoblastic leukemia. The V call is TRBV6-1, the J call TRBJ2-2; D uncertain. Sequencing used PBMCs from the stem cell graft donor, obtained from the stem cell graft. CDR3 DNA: TGTGCCAGCAGGCGGTTCACCCCCGGGGAGCTGTTTTTT. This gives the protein CASRRFTPGELFF.